Included here is one T cell receptor beta chain sequence, with context. Its antigen is not known. Each donor's status was that of a healthy bone marrow donor. These data originate in a study of cytomegalovirus exposure and HLA in healthy donors. Findings of the study overall: Cytomegalovirus-associated TCR beta chains were listed, numbering some 170. CMV serostatus was the only immune exposure information that was available.

PCR used 60 Vbeta primers and 13 Jbeta primers. Sequenced by immunoSEQ multiplex PCR; TCRdb stores in-frame clones only, minus some. The table shows under 150,000 clones, with 70% to 85% occurring only once. With 1 base removed from V and 7 bases from J, the gap between germline ends came to 11 bases. Germline values: CDR1 GTSNPN, CDR2 SVGIG (reference sequence). This CDR3 is 13 amino acids long. The chain links TRBV30 to TRBJ1-5; a weak D match, TRBD1 (5 bases). Sequencing was performed on PBMCs. The sequence came from a boy aged 2 to 9 in good health and CMV-seronegative. CDR3 DNA sequence: TGTGCCTGGAGTGCGCAGGGAAGGCAGCCCCAGCATTTT. As protein: CAWSAQGRQPQHF.